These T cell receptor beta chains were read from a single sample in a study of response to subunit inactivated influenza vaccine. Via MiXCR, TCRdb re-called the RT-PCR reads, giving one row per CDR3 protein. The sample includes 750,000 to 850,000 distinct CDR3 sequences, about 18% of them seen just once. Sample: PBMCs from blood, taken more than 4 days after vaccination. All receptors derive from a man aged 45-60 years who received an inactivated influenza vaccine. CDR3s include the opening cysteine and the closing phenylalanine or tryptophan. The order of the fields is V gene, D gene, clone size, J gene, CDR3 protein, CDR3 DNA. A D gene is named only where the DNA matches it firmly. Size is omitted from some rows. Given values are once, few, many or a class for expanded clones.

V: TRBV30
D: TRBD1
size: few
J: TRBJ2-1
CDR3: CAWSVRGGTGYNEQFF
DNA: TGTGCCTGGAGTGTACGAGGCGGGACAGGGTACAATGAGCAGTTCTTC

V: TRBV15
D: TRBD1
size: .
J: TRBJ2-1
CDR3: CATSRGQGAENEQFF
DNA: TGTGCCACCAGCAGAGGACAGGGGGCCGAGAATGAGCAGTTCTTC

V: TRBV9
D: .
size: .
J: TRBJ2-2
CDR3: CASSEKQGSTGELFF
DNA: TGTGCCAGCAGCGAAAAACAGGGTAGTACCGGGGAGCTGTTTTTT

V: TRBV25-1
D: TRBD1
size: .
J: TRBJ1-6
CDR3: CASSSGGGGRSPLHF
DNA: TGTGCCAGCAGTTCCGGAGGAGGGGGCAGATCACCCCTCCACTTT

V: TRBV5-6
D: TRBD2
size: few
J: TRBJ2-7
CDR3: CASSRGRGLVGGDEQYF
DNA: TGTGCCAGCAGTCGCGGCCGCGGACTTGTCGGGGGGGACGAGCAGTACTTC

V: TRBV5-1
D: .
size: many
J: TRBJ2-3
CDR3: CASRGATDTQYF
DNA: TGCGCCAGCAGAGGGGCAACAGATACGCAGTATTTT

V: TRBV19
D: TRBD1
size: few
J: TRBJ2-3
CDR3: CASSLKDRGTDTQYF
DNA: TGTGCCAGTAGTTTAAAAGACAGGGGGACAGATACGCAGTATTTT

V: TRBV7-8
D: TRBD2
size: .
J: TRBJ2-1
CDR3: CASSFSGRTNEQFF
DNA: TGTGCCAGCAGCTTTAGCGGGAGAACCAATGAGCAGTTCTTC

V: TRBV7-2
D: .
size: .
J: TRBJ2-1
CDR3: CASSLLSFNEQFF
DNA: TGTGCCAGCAGCTTACTAAGTTTTAATGAGCAGTTCTTC

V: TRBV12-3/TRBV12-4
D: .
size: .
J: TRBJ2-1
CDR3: CASTRSESDEQFF
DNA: TGTGCCAGCACCAGATCTGAAAGCGATGAGCAGTTCTTC

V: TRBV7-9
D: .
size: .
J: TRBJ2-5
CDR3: CASSSPRGLQETQYF
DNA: TGTGCCAGCAGCTCCCCCCGGGGGCTCCAAGAGACCCAGTACTTC

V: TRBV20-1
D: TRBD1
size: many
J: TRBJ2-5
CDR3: CSARVFRDREETQYF
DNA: TGCAGTGCTAGAGTATTCCGGGACAGGGAAGAGACCCAGTACTTC

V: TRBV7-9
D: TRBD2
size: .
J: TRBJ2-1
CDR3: CASSFGLVDEQFF
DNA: TGTGCCAGCAGCTTCGGACTAGTCGATGAGCAGTTCTTC

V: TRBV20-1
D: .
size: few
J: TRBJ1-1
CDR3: CSARGSRMNTEAFF
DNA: TGCAGTGCTAGAGGATCCAGGATGAACACTGAAGCTTTCTTT

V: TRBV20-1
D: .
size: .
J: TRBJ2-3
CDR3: CSALPGDVWDTQYF
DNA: TGCAGTGCTCTTCCAGGGGATGTGTGGGATACGCAGTATTTT

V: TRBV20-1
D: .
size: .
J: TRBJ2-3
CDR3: CSARFFGRSTDTQYF
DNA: TGCAGTGCTAGGTTTTTTGGGCGGAGCACAGATACGCAGTATTTT

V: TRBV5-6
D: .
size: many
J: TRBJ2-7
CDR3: CASSLRGLSYEQYF
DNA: TGTGCCAGCAGCTTACGGGGCCTCTCCTACGAGCAGTACTTC

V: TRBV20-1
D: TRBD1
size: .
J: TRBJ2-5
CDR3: CSANRGHPQETQYF
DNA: TGCAGTGCTAACAGGGGGCACCCTCAAGAGACCCAGTACTTC

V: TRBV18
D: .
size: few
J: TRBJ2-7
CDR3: CASSPQGQGQGEQYF
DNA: TGTGCCAGCTCACCACAGGGTCAGGGGCAAGGGGAGCAGTACTTC

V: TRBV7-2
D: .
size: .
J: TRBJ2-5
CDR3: CASSLSPSGLQETQYF
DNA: TGTGCCAGCAGCTTATCTCCCTCGGGACTCCAAGAGACCCAGTACTTC

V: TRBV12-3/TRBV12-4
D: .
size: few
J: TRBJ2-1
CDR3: CASSLNPRRDEQFF
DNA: TGTGCCAGCAGTTTAAACCCCCGGAGGGATGAGCAGTTCTTC

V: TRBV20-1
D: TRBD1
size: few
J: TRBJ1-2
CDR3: CSVKQGGGYTF
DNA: TGCAGTGTTAAACAGGGGGGGGGCTACACCTTC